These T cell receptor beta chains were read from a single sample in a study of CD8 T cells in ankylosing spondylitis. One entry per CDR3 protein, called by TCRdb with MiXCR from the 5' RACE reads. The data hold around 330,000 distinct CDR3 sequences, with approximately 10% observed a single time. The material sequenced was blood, either unsorted or a sorted T cell fraction (not recorded which). The source is a female donor with ankylosing spondylitis or in good health (not recorded which). CDR3s include the opening cysteine and the closing phenylalanine or tryptophan. The D gene is left open where the match is weak. Size is stated for part of the rows, as once, few or many counts, or as a class when the clone is expanded.

D gene,clone size,V gene,J gene,CDR3 protein,CDR3 DNA
-,many,TRBV20-1,TRBJ1-5,CSASRGAPNQPQHF,TGCAGTGCTAGTCGGGGGGCCCCCAATCAGCCCCAGCATTTT
TRBD1,few,TRBV20-1,TRBJ1-6,CSARDLPGGANGPLHF,TGCAGTGCTAGAGATCTCCCAGGGGGCGCGAATGGACCCCTCCACTTT
TRBD2,many,TRBV20-1,TRBJ2-1,CSANGGSFLRGSYNEQFF,TGCAGTGCTAACGGCGGGAGCTTTCTACGGGGCTCCTACAATGAGCAGTTCTTC
-,many,TRBV20-1,TRBJ2-2,CSARDLRGRTNTGELFF,TGCAGTGCTAGAGATTTGAGAGGGAGGACGAACACCGGGGAGCTGTTTTTT
-,few,TRBV5-1,TRBJ2-5,CASSLAQGRQETQYF,TGCGCCAGCAGCTTGGCCCAGGGCAGGCAAGAGACCCAGTACTTC
-,many,TRBV20-1,TRBJ1-1,CSARARVTTEAFF,TGCAGTGCTAGAGCGAGAGTAACGACTGAAGCTTTCTTT
-,many,TRBV5-1,TRBJ2-4,CASSLDGVAKNIQYF,TGCGCCAGCAGCTTGGACGGGGTAGCCAAAAACATTCAGTACTTC
TRBD1,many,TRBV24-1,TRBJ2-1,CATSDRDRVDNEQFF,TGTGCCACCAGCGACCGGGACAGGGTAGACAATGAGCAGTTCTTC
-,many,TRBV5-5,TRBJ1-6,CASSLAGTGNSPLHF,TGTGCCAGCAGCTTGGCCGGGACCGGCAATTCACCCCTCCACTTT
TRBD1,many,TRBV20-1,TRBJ1-1,CSAPSGTGYRNTEAFF,TGCAGTGCTCCCTCCGGGACAGGCTATCGGAACACTGAAGCTTTCTTT
TRBD1,many,TRBV11-1,TRBJ2-1,CASSLEKGALYNEQFF,TGTGCCAGCAGCTTGGAGAAGGGGGCGTTGTACAATGAGCAGTTCTTC
-,many,TRBV29-1,TRBJ1-1,CSVRNRVNTEAFF,TGCAGCGTTAGGAACAGGGTGAACACTGAAGCTTTCTTT
-,few,TRBV5-1,TRBJ1-4,CASRNAQAPNEKLFF,TGCGCCAGCAGGAACGCACAGGCCCCAAATGAAAAACTGTTTTTT
-,many,TRBV7-2,TRBJ2-1,CASSLLEGPYNEQFF,TGTGCCAGCAGCTTATTAGAAGGACCCTACAATGAGCAGTTCTTC
-,many,TRBV20-1,TRBJ2-3,CSASSGATDTQYF,TGCAGTGCTAGTTCAGGGGCCACAGATACGCAGTATTTT
-,-,TRBV15,TRBJ2-1,CATSRVLEGNEQFF,TGTGCCACCAGCAGAGTGCTTGAGGGGAATGAGCAGTTCTTC
-,-,TRBV7-9,TRBJ1-2,CASSFPSNYGYTF,TGTGCCAGCAGCTTTCCCTCTAACTATGGCTACACCTTC
-,many,TRBV5-5,TRBJ2-2,CASSLGLIRGTGELFF,TGTGCCAGCAGCTTGGGTCTTATTCGGGGCACCGGGGAGCTGTTTTTT
-,many,TRBV7-2,TRBJ2-1,CASSFLGRTNEQFF,TGTGCCAGCAGCTTCCTCGGCAGAACCAATGAGCAGTTCTTC
-,-,TRBV11-2,TRBJ2-3,CASSLDLGSDTQYF,TGTGCCAGCAGCTTAGATTTAGGGTCAGATACGCAGTATTTT
TRBD2,many,TRBV25-1,TRBJ2-1,CASSEVGRSSYNEQFF,TGTGCCAGCAGTGAAGTCGGGAGGAGCTCCTACAATGAGCAGTTCTTC
-,many,TRBV20-1,TRBJ1-3,CSARARTSGNTIYF,TGCAGTGCTAGGGCTCGGACTTCTGGAAACACCATATATTTT
-,many,TRBV5-1,TRBJ2-1,CASRDRVVDEQFF,TGCGCCAGCAGAGATAGGGTGGTGGATGAGCAGTTCTTC
-,many,TRBV10-3,TRBJ2-3,CAISEFNRGGTQYF,TGTGCCATCAGTGAGTTCAACAGGGGAGGAACGCAGTATTTT
-,few,TRBV10-3,TRBJ2-5,CAISELWEEETQYF,TGTGCCATCAGTGAGTTGTGGGAGGAAGAGACCCAGTACTTC
-,once,TRBV2,TRBJ2-1,CASSETGVRENEQFF,TGTGCCAGCAGTGAAACGGGGGTTCGGGAGAATGAGCAGTTCTTC
-,many,TRBV10-1,TRBJ2-3,CASSEFRQQVTQYF,TGCGCCAGCAGTGAGTTCCGACAGCAAGTTACGCAGTATTTT
-,-,TRBV7-7,TRBJ2-3,CASSTGTISSPDTQYF,TGTGCCAGCAGCACCGGGACGATCTCCTCGCCGGATACGCAGTATTTT
-,-,TRBV20-1,TRBJ2-3,CCATSEAKRTSTDTQYF,TGCTGTGCTACCTCTGAGGCTAAGAGGACTAGCACAGATACGCAGTATTTT
TRBD2,many,TRBV7-2,TRBJ2-3,CASSLSGTPVDTQYF,TGTGCCAGCAGCTTAAGCGGGACCCCGGTAGATACGCAGTATTTT
-,-,TRBV5-1,TRBJ2-6,CASSFGAGTTSGANVLTF,TGCGCCAGCAGCTTTGGGGCGGGAACGACCTCTGGGGCCAACGTCCTGACTTTC
TRBD1,few,TRBV5-1,TRBJ2-2,CASRVDRANTGELFF,TGCGCCAGCAGGGTCGACAGGGCGAACACCGGGGAGCTGTTTTTT
-,many,TRBV12-3/TRBV12-4,TRBJ2-1,CASSSPSLEQFF,TGTGCCAGCAGTTCCCCGAGCTTGGAGCAGTTCTTC
TRBD1,many,TRBV5-1,TRBJ2-7,CASSQPGQGRYEQYF,TGCGCCAGCAGCCAACCGGGACAGGGTCGATACGAGCAGTACTTC
-,many,TRBV20-1,TRBJ2-2,CSARGRTGELFF,TGCAGTGCTAGAGGCAGAACCGGGGAGCTGTTTTTT
-,many,TRBV7-2,TRBJ2-3,CASSLGRNDLDTQYF,TGTGCCAGCAGCCTCGGTCGGAACGATTTAGATACGCAGTATTTT
TRBD2,-,TRBV15,TRBJ2-1,CATALAGWYNEQFF,TGTGCCACCGCGCTAGCGGGATGGTACAATGAGCAGTTCTTC
-,many,TRBV27,TRBJ2-3,CASSLWGSDTQYF,TGTGCCAGCAGTTTATGGGGGAGCGATACGCAGTATTTT
-,many,TRBV27,TRBJ1-2,CASRAGLRGGYTF,TGTGCCAGCCGAGCGGGGCTGAGGGGTGGCTACACCTTC
TRBD1,many,TRBV4-1,TRBJ1-1,CASSQVGQGAGEAFF,TGCGCCAGCAGCCAAGTCGGACAGGGGGCAGGAGAAGCTTTCTTT
TRBD1,-,TRBV19,TRBJ2-2,CASRQDRMNTGELFF,TGTGCCAGTAGACAGGACAGGATGAACACCGGGGAGCTGTTTTTT
TRBD2,-,TRBV12-3/TRBV12-4,TRBJ2-1,CASSSPPWGSGSAADEQFF,TGTGCCAGCAGTTCCCCCCCATGGGGTAGCGGGAGTGCAGCGGATGAGCAGTTCTTC
-,many,TRBV20-1,TRBJ2-7,CSASDRGRWAYEQYF,TGCAGTGCTAGTGATCGGGGCAGGTGGGCCTACGAGCAGTACTTC
TRBD1,many,TRBV12-3/TRBV12-4,TRBJ2-7,CASRRDSSATYEQYF,TGTGCCAGCAGAAGGGACAGCTCCGCTACCTACGAGCAGTACTTC
TRBD1,many,TRBV12-3/TRBV12-4,TRBJ1-5,CASRAGGDQPQHF,TGTGCCAGCAGGGCAGGGGGCGATCAGCCCCAGCATTTT
-,many,TRBV29-1,TRBJ2-2,CSAAPLTNTGELFF,TGCAGCGCCGCGCCCCTAACGAACACCGGGGAGCTGTTTTTT
TRBD1,many,TRBV5-1,TRBJ1-1,CASSPPDRENTEAFF,TGCGCCAGCAGCCCTCCGGACAGGGAGAACACTGAAGCTTTCTTT